The 24 T cell receptor beta chains reported below all come from one sample, sequenced in a study of blood T cell repertoires in COVID-19. TCRdb's copy holds only in-frame clones and misses some; the assay was immunoSEQ multiplex PCR. There are roughly 58,000 clones in the sample; about 66% occur only once, and 51% lies in the top ten. Sequenced sample: PBMCs or T cells enriched from blood (not recorded which). The receptor source for this set is a woman aged 60-70 years who had been exposed to COVID-19.

This chain uses TRBV9 with TRBJ2-3, with 9 bases aligning to TRBD2. Germline lookup yields CDR1 SGDLS and CDR2 YYNGEE. The J segment lost 1 base and the V segment lost 3 bases, leaving 3 bases of the junction unmatched. The CDR3 totals 15 residues. CDR3 bases: TGTGCCAGCAGCGCTTTAGCGGGGGGCACAGATACGCAGTATTTT. Amino acids: CASSALAGGTDTQYF.

CDR3 amino acids: CASSLGWRDSYEQYF. CDR3 DNA sequence: TGTGCCAGCAGCTTAGGTTGGCGGGACTCCTACGAGCAGTACTTC. J is TRBJ2-7 and V is TRBV7-2; the D gene is possibly TRBD2 (6 bases). CDR3 length equals 15 residues. Trimming stripped 1 base from V and 0 bases from J, with 10 bases between. Germline V gene sequence: CDR1 SGHTA, CDR2 FQGNSA.

The chain recombines TRBV30 with TRBJ1-5; perhaps TRBD1 as D (6 bases). In germline, CDR1 is GTSNPN, CDR2 SVGIG (reference sequence). Between the trimmed V and J ends, which lost 0 bases and 6 bases, there was a span of 15 bases. CDR3 length equals 15 residues. CDR3 nucleotides: TGTGCCTGGAGTGTATTGGTGAGGGGGTCTCAGCCCCAGCATTTT. It specifies CAWSVLVRGSQPQHF.

This clone was observed a handful of times. The V call is TRBV12-3 or TRBV12-4, the J call TRBJ1-1, with D unresolved. The CDR3 spans 12 residues. The V and J ends lost 3 bases and 8 bases respectively, with 10 bases between them. The CDR3 DNA follows: TGTGCCAGCAGTTTGAGATCTACCGAAGCTTTCTTT. Residues: CASSLRSTEAFF.

The gene calls are TRBV7-8 and TRBJ2-1, with 9 nucleotides matching TRBD1. Germline-derived CDR1 and CDR2 are SGHVS and FQNEAQ. The CDR3 is made up of 15 amino acids. V lost 5 bases, J lost 2 bases, and 4 bases stayed unmatched. CDR3 sequence: CASSPGQGTYNEQFF. The CDR3 DNA reads as TGTGCCAGCAGCCCCGGACAGGGGACCTACAATGAGCAGTTCTTC.

This clone was seen more than once but under ten times. The rearrangement links TRBV6-5 to TRBJ2-1; weak D call: TRBD1 (5 bases). V was clipped by 5 bases and J by 10 bases, with 18 bases between them. Germline loops: CDR1 MNHEY, CDR2 SVGAGI. The CDR3 runs 14 residues. The CDR3 spells CASSHRPSAGEQFF. The DNA of the CDR3 is TGTGCCAGCAGTCACCGACCGTCCGCAGGGGAGCAGTTCTTC.

The chain carries TRBV9 and TRBJ2-7, with TRBD1 matching over 7 bases. Germline lookup yields CDR1 SGDLS and CDR2 YYNGEE. V lost 5 bases and J lost 2; bases outside the gene matches: 10. This CDR3 region has 15 residues. This CDR3 reads CASSLNWDRAYEQYF. DNA for the CDR3: TGTGCCAGCAGTCTCAACTGGGACAGAGCCTACGAGCAGTACTTC. Full variable domain (rest looked up from reference TRBV9 and TRBJ2-7): DSGVTQTPKHLITATGQRVTLRCSPRSGDLSVYWYQQSLDQGLQFLIQYYNGEERAKGNILERFSAQQFPDLHSELNLSSLELGDSALYFCASSLNWDRAYEQYFGPGTRLTVT.

This clone showed up just a few times. This chain uses TRBV10-3 with TRBJ2-3; no reliable D call. Deletions cut 2 bases from V and 6 bases from J, with 6 bases between. CDR1 is ENHRY, CDR2 SYGVKD, per germline. The CDR3 is made up of 12 amino acids. CDR3 sequence reads: CAISEARDTQYF. The CDR3 DNA reads as TGTGCCATCAGTGAGGCCAGGGATACGCAGTATTTT.

This clone was picked up a small number of times. CDR3 protein: CASSFWSSGRNTEAFF. DNA of the CDR3: TGCGCCAGCAGCTTCTGGTCGTCAGGAAGAAACACTGAAGCTTTCTTT. The rearrangement links TRBV5-1 to TRBJ1-1, with D unresolved. Trimming stripped 2 bases from V and 2 bases from J, with 16 bases between. CDR3 length: 16 residues. The germline CDR1 and CDR2 sequences are SGHRS and YFSETQ.

The chain links TRBV9 to TRBJ1-4; tentatively, D is TRBD1 (6 bases). CDR1 is SGDLS and CDR2 is YYNGEE in the germline V gene. Trimming took off 4 bases at V and 5 bases at J, with 18 bases between the two ends. The CDR3 sequence is 16 residues long. The CDR3 bases are TGTGCCAGCAGCCCTAGACTACAGGGCCGAAATGAAAAACTGTTTTTT. Amino acid sequence: CASSPRLQGRNEKLFF.

This sequence joins TRBV6-5 and TRBJ1-3; 7 nucleotides line up with TRBD1. J was trimmed by 4 bases and V by 6 bases; bases with no gene match: 9. This CDR3 is built from 15 residues. Germline V lookup: CDR1 MNHEY, CDR2 SVGAGI. Here the CDR3 reads CASSNPARGGNTIYF. CDR3 nucleotides: TGTGCCAGCAGCAACCCCGCCAGGGGGGGAAACACCATATATTTT.

The chain has TRBV2 and TRBJ2-3; 7 nucleotides align to TRBD2. From germline, CDR1 is SNHLY and CDR2 FYNNEI. V was clipped by 7 bases and J by 4 bases; unmatched bases: 14. The CDR3 spans 16 residues. The CDR3, as DNA: TGTGCCAGCAAAGAGGTAGACCGTGGGGGGGCAGATACGCAGTATTTT. As protein: CASKEVDRGGADTQYF.

The chain links TRBV6-1 to TRBJ2-3, with D possibly being TRBD2 (6 bases). Germline CDR1 is MNHNS and CDR2 is SASEGT. Trimming left V 1 base short and J 3 bases short, with 14 bases between. The CDR3 runs 16 residues. The CDR3 reads CASSEGRTGVTDTQYF. CDR3 nucleotides: TGTGCCAGCAGTGAAGGGAGGACGGGAGTTACAGATACGCAGTATTTT.

J is TRBJ1-2 and V is TRBV5-5, with TRBD1 matching over 9 bases. From germline, CDR1 is SGHKS and CDR2 YYEKEE (reference sequence). This CDR3 has 15 amino acids. V dropped 4 bases and J dropped 6; count of bases not matched to a gene: 10. The CDR3 is CASSRTPGQGHGYTF. DNA of the CDR3: TGTGCCAGCAGCCGTACGCCGGGACAGGGCCATGGCTACACCTTC.

The rearrangement joins TRBV30 to TRBJ2-3; D is possibly TRBD2 (6 bases). Trimming took 0 bases from V and 1 from J, leaving 11 bases between them. Germline V CDR1 and CDR2: GTSNPN, SVGIG (reference sequence). This CDR3 region has 15 residues. CDR3 DNA: TGTGCCTGGAGTGTACGGGCTAGCGGCACAGATACGCAGTATTTT. It is translated as CAWSVRASGTDTQYF.

The gene calls are TRBV24-1 and TRBJ1-5; 9 nucleotides match TRBD1. The length of the CDR3 is 16 residues. Trimming took 4 bases from V and 4 from J; bases not matched to a gene: 7. Germline V gene data show CDR1 as KGHDR and CDR2 as SFDVKD. The CDR3 loop reads CATSDPRQGVNQPQHF. For the CDR3, the DNA is TGTGCCACCAGTGACCCGAGACAGGGGGTGAATCAGCCCCAGCATTTT.

The chain is built from TRBV19 and TRBJ2-1, with 8 nucleotides matching TRBD1. In germline, CDR1 is LNHDA, CDR2 SQIVND (reference sequence). The CDR3 contains 14 residues. V gave up 5 bases and J gave up 7 bases; unmatched junction bases: 7. The CDR3 nucleotides read TGTGCCAGTAGTCCCGGACAGGGCAAGAATGAGCAGTTCTTC. Its protein product is CASSPGQGKNEQFF.

This chain links TRBV30 with TRBJ1-5; D possibly corresponds to TRBD1 (5 bases). Germline CDR1 and CDR2: GTSNPN and SVGIG (reference sequence). Trimming removed 5 bases from V and 2 bases from J, with 19 bases in between. This CDR3 region has 16 residues. In nucleotides, the CDR3 is TGTGCCTGGGGGGAGGAGGGGCAGTTCGGCAATCAGCCCCAGCATTTT. This translates into CAWGEEGQFGNQPQHF.

The chain is built from TRBV12-2 and TRBJ2-7; the D segment call TRBD2 is taken from the table without a DNA check. TRBV12-2 is a documented pseudogene. This CDR3 comprises 15 residues. For the CDR3, the DNA is TGTGCAAGTCGCCAAAACTCCCGGTCCTCCTACGAGCAGTACTTC. It codes for CASRQNSRSSYEQYF.

The CDR3 DNA reads as TGCGCCAGCAGCCAAGCGGGGGGCGGCTATGAAAAACTGTTTTTT. Its protein product is CASSQAGGGYEKLFF. The chain uses TRBV4-3 and TRBJ1-4, with D possibly matching TRBD1 (6 bases). The V end was cut by 1 base, the J end by 6 bases, with 12 bases between. The length of the CDR3 is 15 residues. Germline values: CDR1 LGHNA, CDR2 YSLEER.

This chain links TRBV5-6 with TRBJ1-4; D uncertain. Trimming pared 5 bases from V and 8 bases from J, leaving 16 bases between. CDR1 and CDR2 from the germline V gene are SGHDT and YYEEEE. The CDR3 is made up of 14 amino acids. The DNA for the CDR3 is TGTGCCAGCAGGGTGGTACTTATCCGAGAAAAACTGTTTTTT. Translated: CASRVVLIREKLFF. Drawing the rest from reference TRBV5-6 and TRBJ1-4, the complete variable domain is DAGVTQSPTHLIKTRGQQVTLRCSPKSGHDTVSWYQQALGQGPQFIFQYYEEEERQRGNFPDRFSGHQFPNYSSELNVNALLLGDSALYLCASRVVLIREKLFFGSGTQLSVL.

J is TRBJ1-1 and V is TRBV5-1; a weak D match, TRBD1 (5 bases). The CDR3 length is 14 residues. Per germline, CDR1 SGHRS and CDR2 YFSETQ. V dropped 4 bases and J dropped 1 base, with 11 bases sitting between them. The CDR3 loop is CASSAGRRNTEAFF. In DNA form, the CDR3 reads TGCGCCAGCAGCGCGGGACGTCGGAACACTGAAGCTTTCTTT.

CDR3 region: CASSQDSSGDTQYF. CDR3 nucleotide sequence: TGTGCCAGCAGCCAAGATAGTTCCGGAGATACGCAGTATTTT. The genes are TRBV3-1 (or the pseudogene TRBV3-2) and TRBJ2-3; D is unclear. The CDR3 sequence is 14 residues long. Trimming took 0 bases from V and 5 from J, leaving 9 bases between them. Germline values: CDR1 LGHDT, CDR2 YNNKEL (reference sequence).

This clone was counted between two and nine times. J is TRBJ2-1 and V is TRBV29-1; 10 nucleotides align to TRBD2. The germline CDR1 and CDR2 sequences are SQVTM and ANQGSEA. The CDR3 contains 15 residues. J lost 7 bases, V lost 1 base, and 7 bases had no gene match. CDR3 in amino acids: CSVEGPGLAVNEQFF. In DNA form, the CDR3 reads TGCAGCGTTGAAGGACCCGGACTAGCGGTAAATGAGCAGTTCTTC.